The T cell receptor beta chain under discussion was sequenced for a study of post-analysis software for immune sequencing data. The study's findings and limits: The study found TRBV5-6, TRBV5-1 and TRBV20-1 among 4 or 5 TRBV segments more frequent in patients than controls.

Per germline, CDR1 DFQATT and CDR2 SNEGSKA (reference sequence). There are 16 residues in the CDR3. With 6 bases removed from V and 6 bases from J, the gap between germline ends came to 26 bases. This clonotype was observed a few times. Its cognate antigen is unknown. Every TCR beta cDNA library bore unique molecular identifiers. TCRdb recomputed calls from the PCR reads with MiXCR, one row per CDR3 protein. This sample has approximately 630,000 distinct CDR3 sequences, with approximately 60% found just once. This receptor was taken from a girl aged 2 to 9 with multiple sclerosis. The material sequenced was blood. The V call is TRBV20-1, the J call TRBJ1-1; D perhaps matches TRBD1 (6 bases). The DNA for the CDR3 is TGCAGTGCGAGACTAAGGGGGGGCTCTGATCTGTCTGAAGCTTTCTTT. Translation gives CSARLRGGSDLSEAFF.